This TCR beta chain was recorded in a study of cytomegalovirus exposure and HLA in healthy donors (dated by TCRdb to the late 2010s). Regarding the study in general: According to an earlier analysis of 450 to 650 of the donors, some 170 million T cells yielded 120 million or so unique TCR beta sequences and around 280 Gb of sequence data. To predict cytomegalovirus infection status, the study combined high-throughput TCR immunosequencing, statistical association of individual TCRs with disease status, and machine learning. The genetic ancestry cluster associated with self-reported Caucasian donors included 65% to 90% of the approximately 430 genotyped donors. Because of strong linkage in the cohort, four to six DR-DQ haplotypes were treated as single units for association and clustering. Donor age, sex, ethnicity and CMV serostatus were compiled alongside the repertoire data. In the later analysis, no new phenotypic data were used to find candidate immune exposures; instead, reliance was placed on TCR beta sequences and their occurrence across donors. The T cell repertoires of 666 subjects were profiled by immunosequencing and related to cytomegalovirus serostatus. HLA typing covered class I and class II loci at four-digit resolution. To decide whether each TCR beta V gene segment behaved as functional or pseudogenic, an earlier analysis of several hundred of the donors relied on high-throughput TCR beta sequencing. An early release covering just under 650 HLA-typed donors comprised about 320 gigabases of sequencing data and around 80 million unique TCR sequences. All discovery cohort repertoires had been generated using a single sequencing platform. Among some 410 genotyped donors of the cohort, an average of approximately 240,000 unique TCR beta nucleotide sequences were sequenced per donor, roughly 18% of them non-productive. A later analysis re-examined previously published TCR beta repertoires from hundreds of donors and added high-resolution HLA genotyping to investigate patterns of TCR occurrence. The aim of the study was to test whether cataloging public T cell receptors could identify signatures of past pathogen exposure. The number of typed donors differed by locus: about 620-640 for A, B, C, DRB1 and DQB1; 522 for DQA1; some 590 for DPA1; and 400 to 480 for DPB1. In a later genetic analysis, genome-wide SNP genotypes for about 65% of the roughly 700 donors were used, and that subset was treated as a discovery cohort. In addition to the first cohort of hundreds of subjects, a separate validation cohort of approximately 130 different subjects was used.

Library method: the immunoSEQ multiplex PCR assay. The multiplex PCR relied on a mix of 60 forward primers for TCR Vbeta segments and 13 reverse primers for TCR Jbeta segments. The CDR3 region of rearranged TCR beta genes was amplified from genomic DNA by a multiplex PCR assay. The amplified TCR beta libraries were sequenced on the Illumina HiSeq System as 87-base-pair reads. In the paper's pipeline: A later analysis counted tens of millions of unique TCR beta chains across the roughly 700 repertoires, and some 12 million of these chains were shared by at least two donors. To remove PCR and sequencing errors, raw reads were error-corrected and collapsed into unique sequences using a nearest-neighbor algorithm that merged closely related sequences. V, D and J gene segments were assigned by aligning CDR3 sequences to IMGT reference sequences. For a sequence to be retained, a match of at least six nucleotides was required to both a V gene segment and a J gene segment. A rearrangement was called productive if the CDR3 had no stop codons and remained in frame with V and J, and every other rearrangement was called non-productive. CDR3 was defined according to IMGT convention as the region running from the second conserved V-encoded cysteine to the conserved J-encoded phenylalanine. Sequences without an unambiguous match to a single V gene segment were excluded from the earlier analysis of several hundred of the donors. In an earlier analysis of roughly 500 of the donors, V segments were called functional above 56.7% productive rearrangements and were called segregating when the between-donor standard deviation exceeded 5%. A statistical classification framework was built for diagnosing cytomegalovirus status from the catalog of TCR beta chain sequences. In a later analysis, V and J genes were assigned by comparing TCR nucleotide sequences against IMGT/GENE-DB human TR gene sequences. In a later analysis, CDR3 sequences and most-parsimonious VDJ recombination scenarios were assigned using the TCRdist pipeline. In a later analysis, each TCR beta chain was defined by its CDR3 amino acid sequence together with its V-gene family, and reads without a unique V-gene family were excluded. As a way to deal with suspected cross-contamination and a sequencing artifact, a later analysis dropped hundreds of nucleotide sequences that were highly shared and had low generation probability. In a later analysis, a clonal expansion index for each public chain was calculated from normalized within-repertoire ranks of inferred template counts. In a later analysis, generation probabilities were computed using a VDJ recombination model fitted to out-of-frame rearrangements, and the results were checked against IGoR. In a later analysis, hypergeometric tests were used to score TCR-TCR, TCR-HLA and TCR-CMV co-occurrence, with a repertoire-size bias correction applied to TCR pairs. In a later analysis, false discovery rates were estimated by permuting HLA or CMV assignments 20 times. In a later analysis, co-occurring TCRs were grouped with DBSCAN, and TCRdist sequence similarity was added when clustering was performed within HLA-allele-positive subsets. Repertoires with fewer than 30,000 or more than 120,000 public chains, plus five repertoires with anomalous nucleotide sharing, were excluded from co-occurrence clustering. Here the immuneACCESS table is served through TCRdb, limited to in-frame sequences with V and J called. Missing clones are a known gap in these copies; in checked studies unresolved V genes cover under half, and the rest lacks a known reason. Clonal size and the V and J genes are those of that table, whereas D and trimming came from the DNA. The sample records some 180,000 clones, 70% to 85% of which are singletons. The top ten constitute 3.5% to 5% of the sample.

The cohort was made up of approximately 670 healthy bone marrow donors. Cohort members were all nominally healthy when sampled, although unrecorded immune exposures were likely present. The donor tested CMV seropositive, placing the donor among the 290 or so seropositive members of the cohort. Every donor gave a peripheral blood sample, and the peripheral blood mononuclear cells from that sample were used for TCR beta sequencing. Genomic DNA was extracted from the blood cell samples with the Qiagen DNeasy Blood Extraction Kit. Points the paper makes about the study in general: In a later analysis, HLA-associated TCR beta chains were found to be more clonally expanded and to have lower generation probabilities than equally common non-associated chains. Because some donors lacked HLA typing at each locus, the association tests relied only on the typed subset. The classifier was reported to diagnose cytomegalovirus status with high specificity and sensitivity in both the original and validation cohorts. Because counts were too low, more than 15 rarely observed V segments, including chromosome 9 orphons, were excluded from the earlier analysis of about 500 of the donors. In a later analysis, the rate of TCR association differed among HLA loci, with DRB1 alleles having the most associated TCRs and HLA-C alleles having the fewest. Several of the top co-occurrence clusters appeared to be linked to parvovirus B19, influenza, CMV and Epstein-Barr virus, according to a later analysis. A few of the identified cytomegalovirus-associated TCR beta chains were confirmed in vitro to be specific for cytomegalovirus antigens. Correlated functional status among segregating V segments might be attributable to linkage disequilibrium, but an unknown experimental factor could not be ruled out. An earlier analysis of 587 of the donors showed that most TCR beta V segments appeared in productive rearrangements either about 87% or about 30% of the time, which broadly matched IMGT annotations. Compared with the approximately 600-donor mean, donors in an Asian-associated ancestry cluster had fewer N-insertions in productive TCRs, according to a later genetic analysis. Only TCR beta chains were sequenced in this cohort, and the absence of alpha or paired-chain data limited detectable features. A later genetic analysis associated a missense DCLRE1C variant with V-gene and J-gene trimming of TCR beta chains, and an independent cohort replicated the association. A cluster of highly shared sequence variants was judged likely to be a technical artifact of the sequencing pipeline. Some IMGT-functional V segments, including TRBV6-2 and TRBV6-3, could not be distinguished by the 87-base-pair reads and were therefore excluded. Sequencing depth was assumed to be roughly uniform across donors in the presence/absence analyses, though that assumption may not hold. A later analysis associated 16,951 TCR beta sequences with specific HLA alleles at a false discovery rate of 0.05. Strong co-occurrence of HLA alleles, especially DR and DQ, made assigning TCR associations to individual alleles difficult. According to the authors, the approach could potentially be generalized to other disease states and immunological phenotypes. The study gave a list of 150 to 200 TCR beta chains associated with cytomegalovirus. A further reported finding was that TCR beta sequences accurately predicted the HLA-A and HLA-B alleles for most subjects in the first cohort. Most CMV-associated TCR beta chains appeared to be HLA-restricted in a later analysis, and the HLA associations seemed to be driven largely by CMV exposure. Immune exposure information for the cohort was limited to CMV serostatus. Across donors, most TCR sequences were observed very rarely, whereas some public TCRs were present in many individuals.

Trimming at the junction amounts to 8 bases on V and 1 base on J, and the germline ends lie 12 bases apart. As encoded in the germline V gene, CDR1 is WSHSY while CDR2 is SAAADI. The cysteine opens and the phenylalanine closes a CDR3 of 13 amino acids. Only CDR3 DNA is held: 39 bases, read in frame from base 1. Regarding this clone: The specificity of this receptor is unknown. It has no much larger one-base neighbor in the sample; base qualities were not kept.

The specimen was PBMCs. The clonotype was recovered from a woman in her 30s in good health and CMV-seropositive. Rearrangement joined TRBV10-2 to TRBJ2-7; a tentative D match to TRBD2 spans 5 bases. The DNA reads as follows: TGCGCCAGCGGACCCTCGGGGTCCTACGAGCAGTACTTC. It specifies CASGPSGSYEQYF.